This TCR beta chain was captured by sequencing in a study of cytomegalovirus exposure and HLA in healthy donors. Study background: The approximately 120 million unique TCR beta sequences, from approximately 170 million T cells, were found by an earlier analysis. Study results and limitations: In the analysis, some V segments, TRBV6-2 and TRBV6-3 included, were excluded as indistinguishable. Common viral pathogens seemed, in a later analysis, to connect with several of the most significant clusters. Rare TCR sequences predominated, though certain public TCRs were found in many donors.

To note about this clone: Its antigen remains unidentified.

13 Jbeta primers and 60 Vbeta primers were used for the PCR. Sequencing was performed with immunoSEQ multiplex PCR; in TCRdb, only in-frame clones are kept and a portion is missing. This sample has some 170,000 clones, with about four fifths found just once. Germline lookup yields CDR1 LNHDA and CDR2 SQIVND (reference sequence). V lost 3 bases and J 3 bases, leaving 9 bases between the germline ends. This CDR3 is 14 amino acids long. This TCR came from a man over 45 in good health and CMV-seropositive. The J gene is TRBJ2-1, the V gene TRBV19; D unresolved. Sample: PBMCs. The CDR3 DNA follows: TGTGCCAGTAGTATGCTAGAACTCTACAATGAGCAGTTCTTC. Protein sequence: CASSMLELYNEQFF.